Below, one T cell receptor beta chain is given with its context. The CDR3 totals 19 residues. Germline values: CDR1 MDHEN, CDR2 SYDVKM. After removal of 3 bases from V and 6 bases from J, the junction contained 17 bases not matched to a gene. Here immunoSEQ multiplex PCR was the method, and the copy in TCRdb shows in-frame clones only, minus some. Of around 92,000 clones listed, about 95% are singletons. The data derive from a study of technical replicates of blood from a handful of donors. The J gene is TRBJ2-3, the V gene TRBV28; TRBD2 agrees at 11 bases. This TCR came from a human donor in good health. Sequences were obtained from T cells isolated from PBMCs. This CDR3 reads CASSLTGLGLAGGSDTQYF. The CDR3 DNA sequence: TGTGCCAGCAGTTTGACAGGGTTGGGGCTAGCGGGAGGTTCGGATACGCAGTATTTT.